This T cell receptor (beta chain) is drawn from a study of metastatic and nonmetastatic thyroid tumors. Whole-study context: From malignant and benign thyroid patients, repertoires in blood and in tumor or nodule tissue were compared.

The V end lost 6 bases, the J end lost 6 bases, and 17 bases lay between the germline ends. In germline, CDR1 is MNHEY, CDR2 SVGEGT. The CDR3 consists of 15 residues. This clone was observed a few times. Its antigen is currently unknown. Broader study findings: When malignant thyroid tumors were compared with benign nodules, TCR beta diversity was reportedly significantly higher in the malignant tumors. This held in both blood and tumor samples.

Each patient went into thyroid surgery without having received any treatment. Authors' data handling: A papillary thyroid cancer distant-metastasis classifier was built from CDR3 differences across clinicopathological groups. Via MiXCR, TCRdb re-called the PCR reads. These V and J calls derive from TCRdb rather than the authors' analysis. The table has approximately 17,000 clones, roughly 24% seen once. The gene calls are TRBV6-2 or TRBV6-3 and TRBJ2-2; D possibly uses TRBD1 or TRBD2 (6 bases each). Input material: blood. The sequence was collected from a male donor with papillary thyroid cancer or a benign thyroid nodule (not recorded which). Some clones in this sample may be carry-over from other donors' samples. The DNA of the CDR3 is TGTGCCAGCAGCTGGATGGTGGAGGGGGCCGGGGAGCTGTTTTTT. This sequence encodes CASSWMVEGAGELFF.